This is a list of T cell receptor beta chains from one sample in a study of vaccination and CD4 T cells after COVID-19. These receptors are not linked to any known antigen. Each CDR3 protein is one row after TCRdb ran MiXCR on the PCR reads. In the table there are about 10,000 distinct CDR3 sequences, roughly 27% of which are singletons. Sequencing was performed on CD4+ T cells from blood, cultured in vitro, taken before SARS-CoV-2 vaccination. The source of these receptors is a human donor who received a COVID-19 vaccine. Each CDR3 is given with its conserved first and last residue. Fields, in order: D gene, J gene, V gene, clone size, CDR3 protein, CDR3 DNA. The D gene is left open where the match is weak. Clone size is shown for a subset of rows, as once, few, many or a class of expanded clone.

. | TRBJ2-5 | TRBV7-9 | few | CASSLAVGSKETQYF | TGTGCCAGCAGCTTAGCGGTGGGTTCCAAAGAGACCCAGTACTTC
. | TRBJ2-4 | TRBV12-3/TRBV12-4 | . | CASTLGVAKNIQYF | TGTGCCAGCACCCTTGGGGTCGCCAAAAACATTCAGTACTTC
. | TRBJ1-6 | TRBV5-4 | few | CASSPGDLYNSPLHF | TGTGCCAGCAGCCCCGGGGACCTGTATAATTCACCCCTCCACTTT
TRBD1 | TRBJ2-5 | TRBV5-4 | . | CASSFSGTGLYQETQYF | TGTGCCAGCAGCTTTTCTGGGACAGGATTGTACCAAGAGACCCAGTACTTC
TRBD2 | TRBJ2-3 | TRBV12-3/TRBV12-4 | . | CASSFGSIQGLALDTQYF | TGTGCCAGCAGTTTCGGGTCAATACAGGGACTAGCTTTGGATACGCAGTATTTT
. | TRBJ2-7 | TRBV24-1 | few | CATSVSDRSYEQYF | TGTGCCACCAGCGTCAGTGACAGGTCCTACGAGCAGTACTTC
TRBD2 | TRBJ2-5 | TRBV7-2 | few | CASSLGLAGQETQYF | TGTGCCAGCAGCTTAGGACTAGCGGGGCAAGAGACCCAGTACTTC
. | TRBJ2-5 | TRBV29-1 | . | CSVAAELQETQYF | TGCAGCGTTGCGGCAGAGCTCCAAGAGACCCAGTACTTC
TRBD1 | TRBJ2-7 | TRBV12-3/TRBV12-4 | few | CASSITRTGSEQYF | TGTGCCAGCAGTATAACGCGGACAGGGAGTGAGCAGTACTTC
. | TRBJ1-2 | TRBV6-5 | medium-sized | CASSYSAANYGYTF | TGTGCCAGCAGTTACTCGGCAGCTAACTATGGCTACACCTTC
TRBD1 | TRBJ1-2 | TRBV25-1 | . | CASSEGQINYGYTF | TGTGCCAGCAGTGAGGGACAGATTAACTATGGCTACACCTTC
. | TRBJ2-1 | TRBV12-5 | . | CASGLGGGAHNEQFF | TGTGCTAGTGGTTTGGGAGGGGGGGCCCACAATGAGCAGTTCTTC
TRBD1 | TRBJ2-1 | TRBV12-3/TRBV12-4 | . | CASSLGTGLYNEQFF | TGTGCCAGCAGTCTTGGGACAGGGTTGTACAATGAGCAGTTCTTC
. | TRBJ1-2 | TRBV5-4 | . | CASSLGLGNYGYTF | TGTGCCAGCAGCTTGGGACTGGGGAACTATGGCTACACCTTC
. | TRBJ2-7 | TRBV2 | . | CASSEPGTLEQYF | TGTGCCAGCAGTGAACCGGGGACTCTCGAGCAGTACTTC
. | TRBJ1-1 | TRBV2 | few | CASSEANTEAFF | TGTGCCAGCAGTGAAGCTAACACTGAAGCTTTCTTT
TRBD1 | TRBJ2-2 | TRBV7-9 | . | CASSSLGQGAGNTGELFF | TGTGCCAGCAGCTCCCTGGGACAGGGGGCGGGAAACACCGGGGAGCTGTTTTTT
TRBD1 | TRBJ1-2 | TRBV6-5 | few | CASSYRDRDRGRSGYTF | TGTGCCAGCAGTTACCGGGACAGGGATAGGGGGAGATCTGGCTACACCTTC
. | TRBJ1-1 | TRBV7-6 | . | CASSLHPRGRDTEAFF | TGTGCCAGCAGCTTACACCCCAGGGGCAGAGACACTGAAGCTTTCTTT
. | TRBJ1-1 | TRBV20-1 | . | CSARDLGQVNTEAFF | TGCAGTGCTAGAGACCTTGGGCAGGTAAACACTGAAGCTTTCTTT
TRBD1 | TRBJ1-1 | TRBV20-1 | . | CSARRGQDTEAFF | TGCAGTGCTAGGAGAGGACAGGACACTGAAGCTTTCTTT
TRBD1 | TRBJ1-1 | TRBV30 | once | CAWSSGTGLMNTEAFF | TGTGCCTGGAGTTCAGGGACAGGACTTATGAACACTGAAGCTTTCTTT
TRBD1 | TRBJ2-2 | TRBV27 | . | CASSQDRVNGELFF | TGTGCCAGCAGCCAGGACAGGGTTAACGGGGAGCTGTTTTTT
. | TRBJ2-1 | TRBV6-1 | few | CASSPPTGSSYNEQFF | TGTGCCAGCAGCCCCCCGACGGGGAGCTCCTACAATGAGCAGTTCTTC
TRBD1 | TRBJ1-5 | TRBV19 | . | CASSTRTGGISNQPQHF | TGTGCCAGTAGTACCCGGACAGGGGGGATTAGCAATCAGCCCCAGCATTTT
. | TRBJ1-5 | TRBV24-1 | few | CATSQGIGNQPQHF | TGTGCCACCAGCCAGGGAATCGGCAATCAGCCCCAGCATTTT
TRBD1 | TRBJ2-7 | TRBV30 | . | CAWMTGFYEQYF | TGTGCCTGGATGACAGGGTTCTACGAGCAGTACTTC
TRBD1 | TRBJ1-2 | TRBV20-1 | . | CGAGGTADNYGYTF | TGCGGTGCTGGGGGGACAGCAGATAACTATGGCTACACCTTC
. | TRBJ1-2 | TRBV2 | few | CASSENGRNYGYTF | TGTGCCAGCAGTGAAAATGGACGGAACTATGGCTACACCTTC
. | TRBJ2-7 | TRBV7-8 | . | CASSLVDNNYEQYF | TGTGCCAGCAGCTTAGTGGACAACAACTACGAGCAGTACTTC